Presented here are 26 T cell receptor beta chains from one specimen sequenced in a study of CD8+ T cells in alopecia areata (dated by TCRdb to 2016 to 2018). The treatment or condition label, as the study defines it: oral pan-JAK inhibitor, 5-10 mg twice daily. Receptor libraries were prepared by the immunoSEQ multiplex PCR assay. For TCR sequencing, RNA was extracted from every sample and reverse transcribed into cDNA to serve as template. The table comes from immuneACCESS by way of TCRdb, which keeps in-frame sequences with V and J called. Part of the clones is missing from these tables; in studies checked, under half for an unresolved V gene and the rest for unknown reasons. This sample has fewer than 250,000 clones in its table, and 35% to 40% of those were observed once. The top ten clonotypes cover under 0.55% of the sample. Sequencing used CD4+ T cells sorted from blood, obtained at approximately week 31, from a patient treated with tofacitinib. The source is a human donor with alopecia areata.

This chain joins TRBV28 and TRBJ2-7; D is possibly TRBD1 (5 bases). The CDR3 has 13 residues. From germline, CDR1 is MDHEN and CDR2 SYDVKM. V lost 3 bases, J lost 4 bases, and 10 bases lay in between. CDR3 amino acids: CASSFSRDYEQYF. CDR3 DNA: TGTGCCAGCAGTTTTAGCAGGGATTACGAGCAGTACTTC. Variable domain in full (rest from reference TRBV28 and TRBJ2-7): DVKVTQSSRYLVKRTGEKVFLECVQDMDHENMFWYRQDPGLGLRLIYFSYDVKMKEKGDIPEGYSVSREKKERFSLILESASTNQTSMYLCASSFSRDYEQYFGPGTRLTVT.

This clone was counted ten times or more. The CDR3 nucleotides are TGTGCCAGCTCCCGACAGACAAACCAAGAGACCCAGTACTTC. This translates into CASSRQTNQETQYF. The chain employs TRBV18 and TRBJ2-5, with D perhaps TRBD1 (5 bases). Trimming cost V 6 bases and J 0 bases, with 11 bases left between them. Germline-derived CDR1 and CDR2 are KGHSH and LQKENI. The CDR3 runs to 14 residues.

The chain uses TRBV28 and TRBJ2-7; 7 positions match TRBD2. CDR1 MDHEN and CDR2 SYDVKM come from the germline V gene. V was pared by 3 bases and J by 2 bases, with 4 bases of the junction left unmatched. CDR3 size: 14 residues. This CDR3 reads CASSLGGSAYEQYF. The CDR3 DNA is TGTGCCAGCAGTTTGGGCGGGAGCGCCTACGAGCAGTACTTC.

With respect to this clone: The sample has other DNA sequences that encode this CDR3 too. J is TRBJ2-1 and V is TRBV2, with no clear D. Per the germline V gene, CDR1 is SNHLY and CDR2 is FYNNEI. Trimming pared 5 bases from V and 4 bases from J, leaving 3 bases between. The CDR3 has 11 residues. CDR3 sequence: CASSSYNEQFF. The CDR3 DNA sequence: TGTGCCAGCAGTTCTTACAATGAGCAGTTCTTC.

The chain carries TRBV29-1 and TRBJ2-5; TRBD2 matches at 9 bases. With V trimmed by 4 bases and J by 2 bases, 8 bases remained unmatched. The CDR3 runs to 15 residues. Germline CDR1 and CDR2: SQVTM and ANQGSEA. The CDR3 nucleotides are TGCAGCGTTGGAGATAGCGGGGGCCTTCAAGAGACCCAGTACTTC. This sequence encodes CSVGDSGGLQETQYF.

This clone was seen only a few times. The chain recombines TRBV19 with TRBJ1-5; D gene ambiguous. Germline CDR1 reads LNHDA; CDR2 reads SQIVND (reference sequence). Trimming left V 3 bases short and J 0 bases short, with 6 bases between. This CDR3 spans 14 amino acids. The CDR3: CASSIRVSNQPQHF. The CDR3 coding sequence is TGTGCCAGTAGTATCCGGGTTAGCAATCAGCCCCAGCATTTT.

This chain uses TRBV5-1 with TRBJ2-4, with a weak D call TRBD2 (5 bases). CDR3 length: 15 residues. Germline V gives CDR1 SGHRS, CDR2 YFSETQ. Trimming removed 0 bases from V and 1 base from J, with 8 bases in between. CDR3 protein: CASSLGSGAKNIQYF. CDR3 DNA sequence: TGCGCCAGCAGCTTGGGATCGGGGGCCAAAAACATTCAGTACTTC.

This rearrangement joins TRBV5-1 to TRBJ1-2, with 7 positions matching TRBD1. Germline CDR1 SGHRS, CDR2 YFSETQ. CDR3 length equals 15 residues. J lost 1 base, V lost 2 bases, and 5 bases had no gene match. This chain's CDR3 is CASSFGQDFNYGYTF. In DNA form, the CDR3 reads TGCGCCAGCAGCTTCGGACAGGACTTTAACTATGGCTACACCTTC.

This clone was observed a handful of times. The V call is TRBV29-1, the J call TRBJ2-4; a possible D gene is TRBD1 (7 bases). The germline V gene encodes CDR1 SQVTM and CDR2 ANQGSEA. The CDR3 has 13 residues. Deletions cut 4 bases from V and 5 bases from J, with 12 bases between. The CDR3 loop is CSVAEGAQNIQYF. The DNA of the CDR3 is TGCAGCGTTGCGGAGGGGGCTCAAAACATTCAGTACTTC.

The genes are TRBV5-4 and TRBJ2-1; 10 bases agree with TRBD2. Trimming at V came to 0 bases and at J to 0 bases, leaving 9 bases not matched to a gene. Germline V CDR1 and CDR2: SGHNT, YYREEE (reference sequence). This CDR3 has 19 residues. This CDR3 reads CASSLGGTSVISSYNEQFF. In nucleotides, the CDR3 is TGTGCCAGCAGCTTGGGGGGGACTAGCGTAATAAGCTCCTACAATGAGCAGTTCTTC. Full variable domain (remainder filled in from reference TRBV5-4 and TRBJ2-1): ETGVTQSPTHLIKTRGQQVTLRCSSQSGHNTVSWYQQALGQGPQFIFQYYREEENGRGNFPPRFSGLQFPNYSSELNVNALELDDSALYLCASSLGGTSVISSYNEQFFGPGTRLTVL.

This clone was picked up a small number of times. The chain combines TRBV7-9 with TRBJ2-1, with TRBD2 matching 7 bases. The V gene end was trimmed by 5 bases and the J gene end by 4 bases; junction bases not matched to a gene: 5. There are 14 residues in the CDR3. Per germline, CDR1 SEHNR and CDR2 FQNEAQ (reference sequence). The CDR3 coding sequence is TGTGCCAGCAGCCTGACTAGCTTTTACAATGAGCAGTTCTTC. This sequence encodes CASSLTSFYNEQFF.

The chain couples TRBV4-1 to TRBJ2-1, with 10 nucleotides matching TRBD2. Germline V gives CDR1 MGHRA, CDR2 YSYEKL. The CDR3 is 15 residues long. V was pared by 1 base and J by 8 bases, with 5 bases of the junction left unmatched. The CDR3 bases are TGCGCCAGCAGCCAAGTAGGTCTAGCGGGGGATGAGCAGTTCTTC. Translated: CASSQVGLAGDEQFF.

The rearrangement links TRBV5-1 to TRBJ2-7; the D is unclear. The length of the CDR3 is 12 residues. Germline lookup yields CDR1 SGHRS and CDR2 YFSETQ. The V end lost 4 bases, the J end lost 6 bases, and 11 bases lay between the germline ends. CDR3 nucleotide sequence: TGCGCCAGCAGCACCAGTATGGGCGAGCAGTACTTC. Translation: CASSTSMGEQYF.

With respect to this clone: The junction does not match germline at one end; this may be a read error. The rearrangement links TRBV19 to TRBJ1-2, with 8 bases aligning to TRBD1. The CDR3 contains 13 residues. Per germline, CDR1 LNHDA and CDR2 SQIVND (reference sequence). DNA for the CDR3: TGTGCCAGTAGTACACAAACCCCGGACAGGGCGGCCTTC. Protein: CASSTQTPDRAAF.

The chain links TRBV6-6 to TRBJ1-2; 7 nucleotides line up with TRBD1. The germline V gene encodes CDR1 MNHNY and CDR2 SVGAGI (reference sequence). The CDR3 is made up of 13 amino acids. With 7 bases clipped from V and 2 bases from J, the junction kept 4 bases outside the gene matches. Here the CDR3 DNA reads TGTGCCAGCAACAGGGACAGCAACTATGGCTACACCTTC. It encodes CASNRDSNYGYTF.

The chain couples TRBV5-6 to TRBJ1-2, with D possibly matching TRBD1 (5 bases). Looked up from germline, CDR1 is SGHDT and CDR2 is YYEEEE. The CDR3 is 17 residues long. Trimming stripped 4 bases from V and 1 base from J, with 20 bases between. The CDR3 DNA is TGTGCCAGCAGCGCAAGAACCGGGGCCCGATTTAACTATGGCTACACCTTC. Translation gives CASSARTGARFNYGYTF.

The rearrangement joins TRBV27 to TRBJ1-6; TRBD1 is a possible D gene (5 bases). The CDR3 is 12 amino acids. Germline V CDR1 and CDR2: MNHEY, SMNVEV (reference sequence). The V end was cut by 10 bases, the J end by 8 bases, with 12 bases between. DNA for the CDR3: TGTGCCATCGGGACTGATTATTCACCCCTCCACTTT. Amino acids: CAIGTDYSPLHF.

This clone came up a few times. This chain joins TRBV29-1 and TRBJ1-1, with 8 bases identical to TRBD1. This CDR3 spans 14 amino acids. Trimming at V came to 3 bases and at J to 1 base, leaving 4 bases not matched to a gene. Germline V gene lookup returns CDR1 SQVTM and CDR2 ANQGSEA. The CDR3 is CSVEGDRSNTEAFF. The CDR3, as DNA: TGCAGCGTTGAGGGGGACAGGTCGAACACTGAAGCTTTCTTT.

This sequence joins TRBV30 and TRBJ2-1; a possible D gene is TRBD2 (5 bases). Germline CDR1 GTSNPN, CDR2 SVGIG (reference sequence). The CDR3 is made up of 12 amino acids. V gave up 2 bases and J gave up 10 bases, with 12 bases separating them. The DNA of the CDR3 is TGTGCCTGGAGTCCTCGCGGCGGGGAGCAGTTCTTC. It encodes CAWSPRGGEQFF.

J is TRBJ1-2 and V is TRBV29-1; D not resolved. Trimming took off 6 bases at V and 1 base at J, with 12 bases between the two ends. Germline V lookup: CDR1 SQVTM, CDR2 ANQGSEA. The CDR3 totals 13 residues. The CDR3, as DNA: TGCAGCGTCCCCACCCCCCATAACTATGGCTACACCTTC. This encodes CSVPTPHNYGYTF.

This clone was seen a few times. V gene TRBV29-1 combines with J gene TRBJ1-1, with D perhaps TRBD1 (5 bases). CDR3 length equals 12 residues. The V gene's germline CDR1 is SQVTM and CDR2 ANQGSEA. The V gene lost 6 bases and the J gene lost 12 bases, with 20 bases spanning the gap. The CDR3 sequence is CSVGREGFGPFF. CDR3 nucleotides: TGCAGCGTCGGTCGGGAGGGGTTCGGGCCTTTCTTT.

As to this clone: The DNA is left out, because the CDR3 cannot be placed on it with certainty; the CDR3 is given as TCRdb lists it. This chain joins TRBV27 and TRBJ2-7; the DNA was not compared with TRBD2, the D call given in the table. Looked up from germline, CDR1 is MNHEY and CDR2 is SMNVEV (reference sequence). The CDR3 numbers 16 amino acids, ends counted. This chain's CDR3 is CASSSSTSGYSYEQYF.

The rearrangement uses TRBV6-6 and TRBJ1-2, with TRBD1 matching 9 bases. J gave up 4 bases and V 5 bases, and 5 bases lay outside the gene matches. The CDR3 is 14 amino acids. Germline V gene lookup returns CDR1 MNHNY and CDR2 SVGAGI (reference sequence). The CDR3 sequence is CASSTGQGPYGYTF. In DNA, the CDR3 is TGTGCCAGCAGTACGGGACAGGGTCCCTATGGCTACACCTTC.

This chain joins TRBV7-9 and TRBJ1-5; D is possibly TRBD1 (6 bases). This CDR3 has 17 residues. V was shortened by 5 bases and J by 4 bases, with 21 bases between the two germline ends. The V gene's germline CDR1 is SEHNR and CDR2 FQNEAQ (reference sequence). CDR3 region: CASSLLPQGPVNQPQHF. The CDR3 region has the DNA TGTGCCAGCAGCCTGCTCCCACAGGGTCCAGTAAATCAGCCCCAGCATTTT.

The chain links TRBV29-1 to TRBJ1-2; perhaps TRBD1 as D (6 bases). CDR1 SQVTM and CDR2 ANQGSEA come from the germline V gene. V was cut by 4 bases and J by 6 bases, with 18 bases left in between. This CDR3 contains 14 residues. For the CDR3, the DNA is TGCAGCGTTGGCGGCTGGGGGCAGGGCCATGGCTACACCTTC. It is translated as CSVGGWGQGHGYTF. Full variable domain (rest looked up from reference TRBV29-1 and TRBJ1-2): SAVISQKPSRDICQRGTSLTIQCQVDSQVTMMFWYRQQPGQSLTLIATANQGSEATYESGFVIDKFPISRPNLTFSTLTVSNMSPEDSSIYLCSVGGWGQGHGYTFGSGTRLTVV.

The V gene is TRBV30, the J gene TRBJ1-1; maybe TRBD1 (5 bases). The V and J ends lost 2 bases and 4 bases respectively, with 11 bases between them. Germline V gene lookup returns CDR1 GTSNPN and CDR2 SVGIG (reference sequence). CDR3 length: 13 residues. The CDR3 bases are TGTGCCTGGAGTCGGGGCGTGGGCACTGAAGCTTTCTTT. Protein: CAWSRGVGTEAFF.